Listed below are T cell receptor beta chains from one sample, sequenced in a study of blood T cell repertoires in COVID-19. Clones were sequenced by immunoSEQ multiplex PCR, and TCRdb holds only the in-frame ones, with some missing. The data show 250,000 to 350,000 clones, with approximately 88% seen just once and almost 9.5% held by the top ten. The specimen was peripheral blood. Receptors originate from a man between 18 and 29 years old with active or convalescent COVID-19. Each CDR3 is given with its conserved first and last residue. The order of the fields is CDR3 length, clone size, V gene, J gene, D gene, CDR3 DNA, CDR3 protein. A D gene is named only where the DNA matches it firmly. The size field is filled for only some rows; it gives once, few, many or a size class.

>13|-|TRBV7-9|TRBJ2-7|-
TGTGCCAGCAGCTTAGGCGTGGTTGGCGAGCAGTACTTC
CASSLGVVGEQYF
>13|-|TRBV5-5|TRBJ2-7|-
TGTGCCAGCAGCTGGCTAGGGGAGGCCGAGCAGTACTTC
CASSWLGEAEQYF
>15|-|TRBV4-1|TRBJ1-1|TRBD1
TGCGCCAGCAGCCAAGCGGACAGGGTCTTCGCTGAAGCTTTCTTT
CASSQADRVFAEAFF
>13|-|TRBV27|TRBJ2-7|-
TGTGCCAGCAGTTTATCGAGGGTGCGGGAGCAGTACTTC
CASSLSRVREQYF
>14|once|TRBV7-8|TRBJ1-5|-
TGTGCCAGCAGCGCGGGACCGCTCGGGCAGCCCCAGCATTTT
CASSAGPLGQPQHF
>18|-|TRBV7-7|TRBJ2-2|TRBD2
TGTGCCAGCAGCCCTGCCCCCGGGACTAGCGGGGTTACCGGGGAGCTGTTTTTT
CASSPAPGTSGVTGELFF
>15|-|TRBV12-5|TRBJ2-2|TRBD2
TGTGCTAGTGCCTTGGGGGGGGCGAACACCGGGGAGCTGTTTTTT
CASALGGANTGELFF
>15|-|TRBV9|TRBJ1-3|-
TGTGCCAGATCGAACGGGGGACGCTCTGGAAACACCATATATTTT
CARSNGGRSGNTIYF
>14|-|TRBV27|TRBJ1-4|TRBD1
TGTGCCAGCAGTTTCCAGGGGGCGAGTGAAAAACTGTTTTTT
CASSFQGASEKLFF
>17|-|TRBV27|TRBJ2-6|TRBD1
TGTGCCAGCAGTTCCGGACAGGGAATCTCTGGGGCCAACGTCCTGACTTTC
CASSSGQGISGANVLTF
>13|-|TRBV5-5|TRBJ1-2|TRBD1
TGTGCCAGCAGCATTACAGGGGGCGTAGGCTACACCTTC
CASSITGGVGYTF
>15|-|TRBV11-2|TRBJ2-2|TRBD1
TGTGCCAGCAGCCCCTGGGACAGCCTCACCGGGGAGCTGTTTTTT
CASSPWDSLTGELFF
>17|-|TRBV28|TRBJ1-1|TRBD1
TGTGCCAGCAGTGGACAGGGGGCTGGCCCTTTGAACACTGAAGCTTTCTTT
CASSGQGAGPLNTEAFF
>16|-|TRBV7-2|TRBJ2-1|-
TGTGCCAGCAGCTTAGCAGTCGGGGGGCCATACAATGAGCAGTTCTTC
CASSLAVGGPYNEQFF
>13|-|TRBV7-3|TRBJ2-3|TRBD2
TGTGCCAGCAGCTGGACTAGCGGGGATACGCAGTATTTT
CASSWTSGDTQYF
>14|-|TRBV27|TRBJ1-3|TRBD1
TGTGCCAGCAGTCCATCGACAGGGGGAAACACCATATATTTT
CASSPSTGGNTIYF
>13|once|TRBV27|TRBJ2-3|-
TGTGCCAGCAGTTTGGCCAGTACAGATACGCAGTATTTT
CASSLASTDTQYF
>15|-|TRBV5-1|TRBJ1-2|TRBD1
TGCGCCAGCAGCCCCTCACAGGGGTTTCTCGATGGCTACACCTTC
CASSPSQGFLDGYTF
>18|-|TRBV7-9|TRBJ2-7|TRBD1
TGTGCCAGCAGCTCGACAAGGGACAGCGATTCACACCCCTACGAGCAGTACTTC
CASSSTRDSDSHPYEQYF
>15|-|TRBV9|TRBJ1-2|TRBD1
TGTGCCAGCAGCGGCCTCCAGGGGGCTAACTATGGCTACACCTTC
CASSGLQGANYGYTF
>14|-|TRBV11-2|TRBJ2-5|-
TGTGCCAGCAGCTCTTGGACAGCACAAGAGACCCAGTACTTC
CASSSWTAQETQYF
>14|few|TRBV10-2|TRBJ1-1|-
TGCGCCAGCAGTGAGTCGGTAGTGAACACTGAAGCTTTCTTT
CASSESVVNTEAFF
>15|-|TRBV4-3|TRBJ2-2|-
TGCGCCAGCAGCCAAGGGGCAGGGCGGTCCGGGGAGCTGTTTTTT
CASSQGAGRSGELFF
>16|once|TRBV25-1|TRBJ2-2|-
TGTGCCAGCAGGTCCGCGGGTCCCACGGGCACCGGGGAGCTGTTTTTT
CASRSAGPTGTGELFF
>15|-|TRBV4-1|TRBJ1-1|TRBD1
TGCGCCAGCAGCCATGCGGACAGGGGGCTGACTGAAGCTTTCTTT
CASSHADRGLTEAFF
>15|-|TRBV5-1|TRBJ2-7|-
TGCGCCAGCAGCTCCGACAGACATAGAACCTACGAGCAGTACTTC
CASSSDRHRTYEQYF
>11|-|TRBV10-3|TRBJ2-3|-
TGTGCCATCAGTGAGAGTGACATGGTGTATTTT
CAISESDMVYF
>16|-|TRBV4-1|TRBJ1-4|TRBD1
TGCGCCAGCAGCCACCTACCGGGACAGGGTGGAGAAAAACTGTTTTTT
CASSHLPGQGGEKLFF
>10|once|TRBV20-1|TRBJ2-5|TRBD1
TGCAGCGGACAGGGGGAGACCCAGTACTTC
CSGQGETQYF
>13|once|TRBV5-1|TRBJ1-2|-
TGCGCCAGCAGCTTCGGCGGGGTGGATGGCTACACCTTC
CASSFGGVDGYTF
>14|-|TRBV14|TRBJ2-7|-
TGTGCCAGCAGCCCTGGGGCGTTCTTAGACGAGCAGTACTTC
CASSPGAFLDEQYF
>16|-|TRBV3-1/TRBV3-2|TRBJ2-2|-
TGTGCCAGCAGTCCCCTCGCGCGGGGTTACACCGGGGAGCTGTTTTTT
CASSPLARGYTGELFF
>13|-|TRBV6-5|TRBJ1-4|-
TGTGCCAGCACCCCTCTCCGAGGGGAAAAACTGTTTTTT
CASTPLRGEKLFF
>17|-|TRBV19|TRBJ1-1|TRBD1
TGTGCCAGTAGTTCCAACCGGGACAGGTGGGACAACACTGAAGCTTTCTTT
CASSSNRDRWDNTEAFF
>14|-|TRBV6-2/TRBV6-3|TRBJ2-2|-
TGTGCCAGCAGTTACTCGGGGGGTGTCGGGGAGCTGTTTTTT
CASSYSGGVGELFF
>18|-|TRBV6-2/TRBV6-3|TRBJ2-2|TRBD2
TGTGCCAGCAGTTATGGGACTAGCGGGGGCCGAAACACCGGGGAGCTGTTTTTT
CASSYGTSGGRNTGELFF
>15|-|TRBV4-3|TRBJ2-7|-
TGCGCCAGCAGCCAAGATGAAGACTATCCTACGGAGCAGTACTTC
CASSQDEDYPTEQYF
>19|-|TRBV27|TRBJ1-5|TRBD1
TGTGCCAGCAGTTTAGCGGGGGGACAGGGATTCAATAGCAATCAGCCCCAGCATTTT
CASSLAGGQGFNSNQPQHF
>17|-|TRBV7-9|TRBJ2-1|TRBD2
TGTGCCAGCAGAGGGGAGGGGACTAGCGGGGGCGACCGTGGGCAGTTCTTC
CASRGEGTSGGDRGQFF
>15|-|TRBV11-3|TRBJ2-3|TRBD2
TGTGCCAGCAGCTCAGGACTAGCGGTAGGGGATACGCAGTATTTT
CASSSGLAVGDTQYF